The entry below describes one TCR beta chain. The sample comes from a study of blood T cell repertoires in COVID-19. Germline loops: CDR1 LGHNA, CDR2 YSLEER. V was shortened by 3 bases and J by 3 bases, with 21 bases between the two germline ends. CDR3 length equals 17 residues. The protocol was immunoSEQ multiplex PCR, while the TCRdb copy is restricted to in-frame clones and leaves out a portion. The data contain about 260,000 clones, 75% to 90% of them singletons. J is TRBJ2-7 and V is TRBV4-3; D is possibly TRBD2 (6 bases). The receptor was isolated from a man aged 25-45 years with active or convalescent COVID-19. The sequencing sample was made of peripheral blood. This CDR3 is CASSQSGSRDSFYEQYF. The CDR3 DNA sequence: TGCGCCAGCAGCCAGTCCGGCTCTCGGGACTCCTTCTACGAGCAGTACTTC.